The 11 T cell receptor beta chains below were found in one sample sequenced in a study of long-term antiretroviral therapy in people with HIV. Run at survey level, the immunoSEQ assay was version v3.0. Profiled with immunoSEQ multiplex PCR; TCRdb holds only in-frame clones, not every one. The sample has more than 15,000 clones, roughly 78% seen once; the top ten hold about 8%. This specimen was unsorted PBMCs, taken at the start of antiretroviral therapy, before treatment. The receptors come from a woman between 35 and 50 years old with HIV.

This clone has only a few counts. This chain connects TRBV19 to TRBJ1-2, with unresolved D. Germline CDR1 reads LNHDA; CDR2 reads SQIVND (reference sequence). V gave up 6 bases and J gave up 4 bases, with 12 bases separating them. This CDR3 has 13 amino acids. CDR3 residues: CASSSWESYGYTF. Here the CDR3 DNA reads TGTGCCAGTAGCTCCTGGGAGTCCTATGGCTACACCTTC.

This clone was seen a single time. The CDR3 nucleotides are TGTGCCAGCAGTTCCGGGACATTGCCCCCTGGGGCCAACGTCCTGACTTTC. This codes for CASSSGTLPPGANVLTF. The chain combines TRBV28 with TRBJ2-6; D is perhaps TRBD1 (6 bases). The V end was cut by 4 bases, the J end by 2 bases, with 15 bases between. The length of the CDR3 is 17 residues. Germline loops: CDR1 MDHEN, CDR2 SYDVKM.

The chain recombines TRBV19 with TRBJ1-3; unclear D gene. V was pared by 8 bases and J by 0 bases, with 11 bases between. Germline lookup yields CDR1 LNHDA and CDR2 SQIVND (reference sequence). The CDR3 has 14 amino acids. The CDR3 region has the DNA TGTGCCAGTGAGGGCAAAAACTCTGGAAACACCATATATTTT. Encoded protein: CASEGKNSGNTIYF.

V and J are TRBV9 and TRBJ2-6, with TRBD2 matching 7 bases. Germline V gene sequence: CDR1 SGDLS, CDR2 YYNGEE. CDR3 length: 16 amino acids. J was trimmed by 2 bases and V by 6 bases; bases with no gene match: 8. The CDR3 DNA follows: TGTGCCAGCACCGGGGGGATAGGGACTGGGGCCAACGTCCTGACTTTC. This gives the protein CASTGGIGTGANVLTF.

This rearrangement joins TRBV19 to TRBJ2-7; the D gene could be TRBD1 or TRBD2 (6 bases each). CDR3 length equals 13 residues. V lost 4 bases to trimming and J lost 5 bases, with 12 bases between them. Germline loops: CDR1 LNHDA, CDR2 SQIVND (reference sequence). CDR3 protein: CASSTRRGDEQYF. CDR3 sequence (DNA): TGTGCCAGTAGTACCCGAAGGGGGGACGAGCAGTACTTC.

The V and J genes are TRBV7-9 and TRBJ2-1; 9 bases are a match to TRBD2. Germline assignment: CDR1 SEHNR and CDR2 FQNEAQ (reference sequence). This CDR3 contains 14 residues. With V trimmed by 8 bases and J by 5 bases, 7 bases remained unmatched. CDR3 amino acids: CASPGGGAHNEQFF. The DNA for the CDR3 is TGTGCCAGCCCGGGCGGGGGGGCACACAATGAGCAGTTCTTC.

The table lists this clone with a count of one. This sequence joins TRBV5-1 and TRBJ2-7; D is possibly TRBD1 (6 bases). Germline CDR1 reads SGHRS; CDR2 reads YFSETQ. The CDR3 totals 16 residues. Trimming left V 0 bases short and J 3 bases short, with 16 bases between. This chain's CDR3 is CASSLGGTSLGYEQYF. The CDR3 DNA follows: TGCGCCAGCAGCTTGGGGGGGACAAGTCTGGGCTACGAGCAGTACTTC. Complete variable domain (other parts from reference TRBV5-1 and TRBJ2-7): KAGVTQTPRYLIKTRGQQVTLSCSPISGHRSVSWYQQTPGQGLQFLFEYFSETQRNKGNFPGRFSGRQFSNSRSEMNVSTLELGDSALYLCASSLGGTSLGYEQYFGPGTRLTVT.

This CDR3 reads CAISDLRGVYNEQFF. DNA for the CDR3: TGTGCCATCAGTGACCTCCGGGGGGTTTACAATGAGCAGTTCTTC. V usage is TRBV10-3 and J usage is TRBJ2-1, with TRBD2 matching over 7 bases. From germline, CDR1 is ENHRY and CDR2 SYGVKD. The CDR3 has 15 residues. V gave up 3 bases and J gave up 4 bases; unmatched junction bases: 6.

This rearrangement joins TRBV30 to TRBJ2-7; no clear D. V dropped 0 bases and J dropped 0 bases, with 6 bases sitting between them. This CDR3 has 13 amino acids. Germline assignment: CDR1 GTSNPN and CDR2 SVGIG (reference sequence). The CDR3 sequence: CAWSVGSSYEQYF. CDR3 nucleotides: TGTGCCTGGAGTGTGGGCAGCTCCTACGAGCAGTACTTC. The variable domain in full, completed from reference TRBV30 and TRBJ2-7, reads SQTIHQWPATLVQPVGSPLSLECTVEGTSNPNLYWYRQAAGRGLQLLFYSVGIGQISSEVPQNLSASRPQDRQFILSSKKLLLSDSGFYLCAWSVGSSYEQYFGPGTRLTVT.

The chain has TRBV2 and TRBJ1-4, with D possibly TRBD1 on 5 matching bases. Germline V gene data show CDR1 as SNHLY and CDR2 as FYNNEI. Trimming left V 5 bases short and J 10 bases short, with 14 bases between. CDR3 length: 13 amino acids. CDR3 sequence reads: CASSRGLGGKLFF. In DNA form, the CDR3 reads TGTGCCAGCAGTCGGGGGTTGGGGGGAAAACTGTTTTTT. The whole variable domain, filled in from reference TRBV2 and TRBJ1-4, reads EPEVTQTPSHQVTQMGQEVILRCVPISNHLYFYWYRQILGQKVEFLVSFYNNEISEKSEIFDDQFSVERPDGSNFTLKIRSTKLEDSAMYFCASSRGLGGKLFFGSGTQLSVL.

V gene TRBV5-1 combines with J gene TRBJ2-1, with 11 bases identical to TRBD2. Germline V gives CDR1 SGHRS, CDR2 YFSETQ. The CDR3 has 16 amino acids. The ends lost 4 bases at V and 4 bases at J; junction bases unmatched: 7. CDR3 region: CASSAVLAGEYNEQFF. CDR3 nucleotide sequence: TGCGCCAGCAGCGCCGTACTAGCGGGGGAGTACAATGAGCAGTTCTTC. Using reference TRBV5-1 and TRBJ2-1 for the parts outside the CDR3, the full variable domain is KAGVTQTPRYLIKTRGQQVTLSCSPISGHRSVSWYQQTPGQGLQFLFEYFSETQRNKGNFPGRFSGRQFSNSRSEMNVSTLELGDSALYLCASSAVLAGEYNEQFFGPGTRLTVL.